This T cell receptor (beta chain) was recorded in a study of response to subunit inactivated influenza vaccine. Germline assignment: CDR1 MGHDK and CDR2 SYGVNS. The CDR3 runs 16 residues. Germline trimming cut 5 bases from V and 4 bases from J; bases unmatched to any gene: 10. One entry per CDR3 protein results from TCRdb running MiXCR on the RT-PCR reads. This table has about 160,000 distinct CDR3 sequences, about a tenth appearing once. Study observations and caveats: Few additional T cells are recruited per seasonal influenza vaccination, authors suggested.

Comments on this clonotype: Its antigen remains unknown.

Specimen: non-naive T cells sorted from PBMCs, collected roughly 47 days after vaccination. This receptor was obtained from a man in his fifties who received an inactivated influenza vaccine. The genes are TRBV25-1 and TRBJ1-3, with TRBD1 matching 8 bases. CDR3 residues: CASSTSDRDRGNTIYF. The CDR3 DNA reads TGTGCCAGCAGTACCTCAGACCGGGACAGGGGAAACACCATATATTTT.